The TCR beta chain under discussion was sequenced for a study of shared clonotypes between healthy human individuals. Selected positively for CCR7 and CD45RO-negative, naive CD8 cells excluded terminally differentiated effector memory CD45RA+ cells. TCRdb's table, derived via immunoSEQ multiplex PCR, lists solely in-frame clones and lacks some. This table holds about 2 million clones, approximately 94% found once. The receptor was isolated from a man aged 18 to 35 in good health. Input material: naive CD8+ T cells sorted from blood.

CDR3 DNA: TGTGCCAGTAGTATAGAAGGGCGGGGAACCTACGAGCAGTACTTC. Its protein is CASSIEGRGTYEQYF. The chain employs TRBV19 and TRBJ2-7, with D maybe TRBD2 (6 bases). Looked up from germline, CDR1 is LNHDA and CDR2 is SQIVND (reference sequence). The CDR3 loop spans 15 amino acids. Deletions cut 0 bases from V and 2 bases from J, with 11 bases between.